Listed below are T cell receptor beta chains from one sample, sequenced in a study of beta chain features in type 1 diabetes. The method was immunoSEQ multiplex PCR; TCRdb's version includes in-frame clones alone and lacks a portion of them. The sample consists of 250,000 to 350,000 clones, roughly an eighth of them appearing once. Sequenced material: naive CD4+ T cells from blood. These receptors all stem from a man between 25 and 39 years old with type 1 diabetes. The CDR3 runs from the conserved cysteine through the conserved F or W. Fields, in order: D gene, J gene, V gene, CDR3 length, clone size, CDR3 DNA, CDR3 protein. D genes are given only for firm matches. Where a row states a size, it is once, few, many or the class of an expanded clone; other rows omit it.

>TRBD1|TRBJ1-5|TRBV28|16|NA
TGTGCCAGCAGTTTCAGTCTCCAGGGGGTTCAACAGCCCCAGCATTTT
CASSFSLQGVQQPQHF
>NA|TRBJ1-5|TRBV9|15|few
TGTGCCAGCAGCGTGTACCCGGAGAGCAATCAGCCCCAGCATTTT
CASSVYPESNQPQHF
>TRBD1|TRBJ1-2|TRBV13|15|NA
TGTGCCAGCAGCTTAGGTTGGGACAGTGAGTACGGCTACACCTTC
CASSLGWDSEYGYTF
>TRBD2|TRBJ2-7|TRBV5-4|16|NA
TGTGCCAGCAGCCTGCCCGGGAGGACTAGCTTACGCGAGCAGTACTTC
CASSLPGRTSLREQYF
>NA|TRBJ2-4|TRBV9|14|NA
TGTGCCAGCAGCGTAGGGCTAGCCAAAAACATTCAGTACTTC
CASSVGLAKNIQYF
>NA|TRBJ1-5|TRBV28|19|NA
TGTGCCAGCAGCACCCCTTTTGCACAGGTTCCCAATAGCAATCAGCCCCAGCATTTT
CASSTPFAQVPNSNQPQHF
>NA|TRBJ1-2|TRBV27|14|few
TGTGCCAGCAGTTTATTGCGGGGGATGGGGGGCTACACCTTC
CASSLLRGMGGYTF
>NA|TRBJ1-1|TRBV28|11|NA
TGTGCCATCCGTATCAACACTGAAGCTTTCTTT
CAIRINTEAFF
>NA|TRBJ1-1|TRBV6-5|15|few
TGTGCCAGCAGCCCCGCAGGCAGGGGATACACTGAAGCTTTCTTT
CASSPAGRGYTEAFF
>NA|TRBJ2-1|TRBV29-1|12|NA
TGCAGCGGCCTGGCCCCTGACAATGAGCAGTTCTTC
CSGLAPDNEQFF
>TRBD1|TRBJ1-2|TRBV27|15|NA
TGTGCCAGCAGCCCAGGACAGGGAATAAACTATGGCTACACCTTC
CASSPGQGINYGYTF
>NA|TRBJ2-2|TRBV9|17|NA
TGTGCCAGCAGCGCACGACTACAGGGTCGCGGAACCGGGGAGCTGTTTTTT
CASSARLQGRGTGELFF
>TRBD2|TRBJ2-1|TRBV7-9|15|NA
TGTGCCAGCAGCACCCTAGCGGGAGCCGAGCGGGAGCAGTTCTTC
CASSTLAGAEREQFF
>NA|TRBJ2-7|TRBV29-1|14|NA
TGCAGCGTCCAGGAGGTCAGGGGTCCCTACGAGCAGTACTTC
CSVQEVRGPYEQYF
>NA|TRBJ1-5|TRBV7-2|16|few
TGTGCCAGCAGCTTAGCGCCAGGGCGGTTTACTCAGCCCCAGCATTTT
CASSLAPGRFTQPQHF
>NA|TRBJ2-7|TRBV5-1|12|few
TGCGCCAGCAGCTTGTCCTTCCACGAGCAGTACTTC
CASSLSFHEQYF
>NA|TRBJ2-7|TRBV6-1|15|few
TGTGCCAGCAGTGAAGCCCGGACAGCTCTCAACGAGCAGTACTTC
CASSEARTALNEQYF
>TRBD2|TRBJ2-1|TRBV25-1|15|NA
TGTGCCAGCAGTCGGACTAGCGGGAGTTTTAGTGAGCAGTTCTTC
CASSRTSGSFSEQFF
>NA|TRBJ2-5|TRBV7-2|14|few
TGTGCCAGCAGCTCACGGACAGAAAAAGAGACCCAGTACTTC
CASSSRTEKETQYF
>TRBD1|TRBJ2-7|TRBV9|20|NA
TGTGCCAGCAGCGCAGACTCGGGACAGGGGGTCAGCGGGAGAGTCTACGAGCAGTACTTC
CASSADSGQGVSGRVYEQYF
>TRBD2|TRBJ2-7|TRBV5-1|18|NA
TGCGCCAGCAGCTCCGATTCTAGCGGGAGGGCCGATCGGTACGAGCAGTACTTC
CASSSDSSGRADRYEQYF
>NA|TRBJ1-5|TRBV28|13|NA
TGTGCCAGCAGTCCCCGGGACATCCAACCGGAGCATTTT
CASSPRDIQPEHF
>NA|TRBJ2-5|TRBV5-1|12|few
TGCGCCAGCAGTGAGAACCAAGAGACCCAGTACTTC
CASSENQETQYF
>TRBD1|TRBJ2-1|TRBV13|15|few
TGTGCCAGCAGCTCAGGGGGCGCAGGGTACAATGAGCAGTTCTTC
CASSSGGAGYNEQFF
>TRBD2|TRBJ2-7|TRBV7-2|14|NA
TGTGCCAGCAGCTTAGTAGCGGGAGCCTACGAGCAGTACTTC
CASSLVAGAYEQYF
>NA|TRBJ2-3|TRBV18|14|NA
TGTGCCAGCTCGAGGACTTCGGCCGCAGATACGCAGTATTTT
CASSRTSAADTQYF
>TRBD1|TRBJ2-1|TRBV15|13|NA
TGTGCCACCAAACAGGGGGCGCAAGATGAGCAGTTCTTC
CATKQGAQDEQFF
>NA|TRBJ1-1|TRBV7-9|13|NA
TGTGCCAGCAGCTTAGACGAGGGAAGTGGAGCTTTCTTT
CASSLDEGSGAFF
>NA|TRBJ2-2|TRBV5-4|14|few
TGTGCCAGCAGCCAGAGGACAGACACCGGGGAGCTGTTTTTT
CASSQRTDTGELFF
>TRBD2|TRBJ2-5|TRBV5-1|16|NA
TGCGCCAGCAGCTGGGGACTAGCGGGAACAGGCGAGACCCAGTACTTC
CASSWGLAGTGETQYF
>NA|TRBJ2-5|TRBV4-3|14|few
TGCGCCAGCAGCCAAGAGGCGGGATGGGAGACCCAGTACTTC
CASSQEAGWETQYF
>NA|TRBJ2-5|TRBV5-1|13|few
TGCGCCAGCAGCTTGGTTTCGGAAGAGACCCAGTACTTC
CASSLVSEETQYF
>NA|TRBJ2-7|TRBV6-1|12|NA
TGTGCCAGCAGTGAAATAGCCTACGAGCAGTACTTC
CASSEIAYEQYF
>NA|TRBJ2-3|TRBV27|13|NA
TGTGCCAGCAGTTTTCGTAGCACAGATACGCAGTATTTT
CASSFRSTDTQYF
>NA|TRBJ1-2|TRBV6-1|15|NA
TGTGCCAGCGGAGTCAGGGGTGGACCTGGGGGAGGCTACACCTTC
CASGVRGGPGGGYTF
>TRBD1|TRBJ1-5|TRBV5-4|13|few
TGTGCCAGCAGCTTGGACCGACAGGGTACCCAGCATTTT
CASSLDRQGTQHF
>NA|TRBJ1-4|TRBV4-2|18|NA
TGTGCCAGCAGCCTCCTTCCTCTACAGGCCTCCGGTAATGAAAAACTGTTTTTT
CASSLLPLQASGNEKLFF
>TRBD1|TRBJ2-1|TRBV18|15|few
TGTGCCAGCTCACCAGTGGACAGGGAAAGGAATGAGCAGTTCTTC
CASSPVDRERNEQFF
>TRBD2|TRBJ2-5|TRBV9|15|few
TGTGCCAGCAGCGTAGATAGCGGGAGTGTGGAGACCCAGTACTTC
CASSVDSGSVETQYF
>TRBD2|TRBJ2-1|TRBV5-8|15|NA
TGTGCCAGCAGCCACAGCGGGAGGGCCTATAATGAGCAGTTCTTC
CASSHSGRAYNEQFF
>TRBD2|TRBJ2-1|TRBV5-4|13|once
TGTGCCAGCAGCACCTACTCTAGCGGGAGCGACTTCTTC
CASSTYSSGSDFF
>NA|TRBJ2-3|TRBV7-3|14|NA
TGTGCCAGCAGCCTAGGGGGATCTAGGGATACGCAGTATTTT
CASSLGGSRDTQYF
>NA|TRBJ2-1|TRBV2|14|NA
TGTGCCAGCAGCGGACAGCTCTCCTACAATGAGCAGTTCTTC
CASSGQLSYNEQFF
>TRBD1|TRBJ1-4|TRBV7-9|16|NA
TGTGCCAGCAGCAAGGGACAGGGGATAGAGAATGAAAAACTGTTTTTT
CASSKGQGIENEKLFF
>NA|TRBJ2-7|TRBV6-5|15|few
TGTGCCAGCAGTTATGCGGGATCAAGCTCCTACGAGCAGTACTTC
CASSYAGSSSYEQYF
>NA|TRBJ1-2|TRBV29-1|13|NA
TGCAGCGTTCGATTTTCGGCAGGTTATGGCTACACCTTC
CSVRFSAGYGYTF
>TRBD2|TRBJ2-3|TRBV5-1|16|few
TGCGCCAGCAGCCGACTAGCGGGAGGGCACGCAGATACGCAGTATTTT
CASSRLAGGHADTQYF
>TRBD2|TRBJ2-7|TRBV18|15|NA
TGTGCCAGCTCACCGACGGCGGCGGGGAGGGGCGAGCAGTACTTC
CASSPTAAGRGEQYF
>NA|TRBJ1-5|TRBV6-6|15|NA
TGTGCCAGCAGTTTAAGACCCTGGAGTAATCAGCCCCAGCATTTT
CASSLRPWSNQPQHF
>TRBD1|TRBJ2-7|TRBV27|13|NA
TGTGCCAGCGGGACAGCGAACTCCTACGAGCAGTACTTC
CASGTANSYEQYF
>NA|TRBJ2-2|TRBV7-2|15|NA
TGTGCCAGCAGCTTAGCGTTGAATGAGGCCGGGGAGCTGTTTTTT
CASSLALNEAGELFF